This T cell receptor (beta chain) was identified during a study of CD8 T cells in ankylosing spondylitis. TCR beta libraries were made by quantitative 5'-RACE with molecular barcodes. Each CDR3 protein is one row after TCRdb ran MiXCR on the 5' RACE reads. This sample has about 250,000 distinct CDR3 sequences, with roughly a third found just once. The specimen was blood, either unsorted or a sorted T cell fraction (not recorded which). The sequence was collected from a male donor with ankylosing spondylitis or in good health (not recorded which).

The CDR3 reads CASRLAPRGDTQYF. CDR3 nucleotide sequence: TGCGCCAGCAGGTTAGCCCCTCGGGGGGATACGCAGTATTTT. The V call is TRBV5-1, the J call TRBJ2-3, with D tentatively TRBD2 (6 bases). This CDR3 has 14 residues. The V end lost 5 bases, the J end lost 6 bases, and 16 bases lay between the germline ends. The germline CDR1 and CDR2 sequences are SGHRS and YFSETQ.